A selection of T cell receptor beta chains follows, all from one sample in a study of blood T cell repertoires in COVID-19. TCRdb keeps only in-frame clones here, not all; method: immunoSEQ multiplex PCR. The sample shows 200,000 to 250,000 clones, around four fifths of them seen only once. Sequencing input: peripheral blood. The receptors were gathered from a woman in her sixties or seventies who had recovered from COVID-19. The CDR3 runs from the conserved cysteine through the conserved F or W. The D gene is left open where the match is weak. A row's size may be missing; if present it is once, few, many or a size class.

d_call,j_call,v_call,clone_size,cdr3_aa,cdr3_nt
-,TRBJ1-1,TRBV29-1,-,CSAPGDTEAFF,TGCAGCGCTCCGGGGGACACTGAAGCTTTCTTT
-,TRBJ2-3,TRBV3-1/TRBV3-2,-,CASSQDRGARTDTQYF,TGTGCCAGCAGCCAAGATCGGGGGGCCAGGACAGATACGCAGTATTTT
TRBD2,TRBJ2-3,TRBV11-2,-,CASSFTAGGSTDTQYF,TGTGCCAGCAGCTTTACAGCGGGGGGTAGCACAGATACGCAGTATTTT
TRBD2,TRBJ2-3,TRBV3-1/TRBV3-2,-,CASSQGLAGDTDTQYF,TGTGCCAGCAGCCAAGGACTAGCGGGGGACACAGATACGCAGTATTTT
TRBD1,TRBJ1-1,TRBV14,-,CASSHRQGLGSTEAFF,TGTGCCAGCAGCCACCGACAGGGCTTAGGGAGTACTGAAGCTTTCTTT
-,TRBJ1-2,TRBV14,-,CASSYERNYGYTF,TGTGCCAGCAGCTACGAACGGAACTATGGCTACACCTTC
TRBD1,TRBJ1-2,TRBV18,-,CASSLGTVSNYGYTF,TGTGCCAGCTCACTTGGGACAGTCTCTAACTATGGCTACACCTTC
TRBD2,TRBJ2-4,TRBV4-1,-,CASSQGLAGPLVKNIQYF,TGCGCCAGCAGCCAAGGCCTAGCGGGGCCCCTTGTCAAAAACATTCAGTACTTC
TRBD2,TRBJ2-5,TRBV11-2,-,CASSLGGAGQETQYF,TGTGCCAGCAGCTTAGGGGGAGCGGGGCAAGAGACCCAGTACTTC
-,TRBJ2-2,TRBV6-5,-,CASSYRGWTGELFF,TGTGCCAGCAGTTACAGGGGATGGACCGGGGAGCTGTTTTTT
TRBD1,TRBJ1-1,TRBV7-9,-,CASSQGQGWTEAFF,TGTGCCAGCAGCCAGGGACAGGGATGGACTGAAGCTTTCTTT
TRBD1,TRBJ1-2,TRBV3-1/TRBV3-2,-,CASSLSGQGIYGYTF,TGTGCCAGCAGCCTCAGTGGACAGGGAATCTATGGCTACACCTTC
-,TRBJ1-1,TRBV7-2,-,CASSTRQTPEAFF,TGTGCCAGCAGCACCCGACAGACCCCAGAAGCTTTCTTT
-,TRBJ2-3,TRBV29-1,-,CSVETLMDGEKTDTQYF,TGCAGCGTTGAAACTCTGATGGACGGGGAAAAAACAGATACGCAGTATTTT
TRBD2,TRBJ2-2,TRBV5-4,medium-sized,CASSAGTSGGRTGELFF,TGTGCCAGCAGCGCCGGGACTAGCGGGGGGAGAACCGGGGAGCTGTTTTTT
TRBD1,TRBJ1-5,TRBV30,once,CAWSLQGDRPQHF,TGTGCCTGGAGTCTACAGGGGGACCGGCCCCAGCATTTT
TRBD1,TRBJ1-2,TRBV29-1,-,CSDLTDRGNYGYTF,TGCAGCGATCTAACGGACAGGGGAAACTATGGCTACACCTTC
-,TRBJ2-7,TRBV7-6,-,CASSRSWGVGVHEQYF,TGTGCCAGCAGCAGATCCTGGGGGGTTGGGGTGCACGAGCAGTACTTC
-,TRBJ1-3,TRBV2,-,CASSEQTRGTIYF,TGTGCCAGCAGTGAACAGACCCGGGGGACCATATATTTT
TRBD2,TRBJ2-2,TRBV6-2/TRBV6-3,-,CASSYPTGTTNTGELFF,TGTGCCAGCAGTTACCCAACCGGGACTACGAACACCGGGGAGCTGTTTTTT
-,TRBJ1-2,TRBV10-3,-,CAISESQTNYGYTF,TGTGCCATCAGTGAGTCACAGACCAACTATGGCTACACCTTC
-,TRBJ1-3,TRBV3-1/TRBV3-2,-,CASSHGTGNTIYF,TGTGCCAGCAGCCACGGTACTGGAAACACCATATATTTT
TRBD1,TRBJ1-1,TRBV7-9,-,CASSLAPSRIFGTARKAFF,TGTGCCAGCAGCTTAGCCCCATCGCGTATCTTCGGGACAGCCCGTAAAGCTTTCTTT
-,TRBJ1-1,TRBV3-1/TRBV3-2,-,CASSRGLEAFF,TGTGCCAGCAGCCGAGGACTCGAAGCTTTCTTT
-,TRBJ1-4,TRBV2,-,CASSPRNEKLFF,TGTGCCAGCAGCCCTCGTAATGAAAAACTGTTTTTT
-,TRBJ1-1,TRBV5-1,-,CASSLGGQGSEAFF,TGCGCCAGCAGCTTGGGGGGTCAGGGGTCCGAAGCTTTCTTT
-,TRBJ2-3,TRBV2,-,CASSAGSENTQYF,TGTGCCAGCAGTGCAGGGTCCGAAAATACGCAGTATTTT
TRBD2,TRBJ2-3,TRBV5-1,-,CASRTSGSTDTQYF,TGCGCCAGCCGGACTAGCGGGAGCACAGATACGCAGTATTTT
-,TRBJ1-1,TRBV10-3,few,CAISEYAGSEAFF,TGTGCCATCAGTGAGTATGCGGGTTCTGAAGCTTTCTTT
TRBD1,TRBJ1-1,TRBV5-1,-,CASSLVAGGMNTEAFF,TGCGCCAGCAGCTTGGTGGCAGGGGGGATGAACACTGAAGCTTTCTTT
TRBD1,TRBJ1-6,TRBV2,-,CASSERGRSNSPLHF,TGTGCCAGCAGCGAAAGGGGGCGATCGAATTCACCCCTCCACTTT
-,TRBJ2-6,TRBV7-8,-,CASSLQGVSSGANVLTF,TGTGCCAGCAGCTTACAGGGTGTGAGCTCTGGGGCCAACGTCCTGACTTTC
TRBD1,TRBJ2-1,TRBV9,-,CASSVVAGGYNEQFF,TGTGCCAGCAGCGTAGTCGCAGGGGGATACAATGAGCAGTTCTTC
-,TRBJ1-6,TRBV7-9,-,CASSPQGTNSPLHF,TGTGCCAGCAGCCCACAGGGAACAAATTCACCCCTCCACTTT
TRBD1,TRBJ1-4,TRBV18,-,CASSAWTGREKLFF,TGTGCCAGCTCGGCCTGGACAGGGAGAGAAAAACTGTTTTTT
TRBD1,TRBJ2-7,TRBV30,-,CAWRPTGVEQYF,TGTGCCTGGAGACCTACAGGGGTCGAGCAGTACTTC
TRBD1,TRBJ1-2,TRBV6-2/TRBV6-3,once,CASSYGGTVLTTF,TGTGCCAGCAGTTACGGCGGGACAGTCCTCACCACCTTC
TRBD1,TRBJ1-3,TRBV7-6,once,CASSRGQGMGNTIYF,TGTGCCAGCAGCCGGGGACAGGGGATGGGAAACACCATATATTTT
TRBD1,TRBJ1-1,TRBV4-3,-,CASSQGTGGEAFF,TGCGCCAGCAGCCAGGGGACAGGGGGGGAAGCTTTCTTT
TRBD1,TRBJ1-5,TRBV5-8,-,CASSIRQGSGNQPQHF,TGTGCCAGCAGCATTAGACAGGGGTCGGGCAATCAGCCCCAGCATTTT
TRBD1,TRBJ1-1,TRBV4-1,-,CASSYSGTGGTEAFF,TGCGCCAGCAGCTACTCCGGGACAGGGGGGACTGAAGCTTTCTTT
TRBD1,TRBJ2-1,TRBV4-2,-,CASSIRDREHNEQFF,TGTGCCAGCAGCATCCGGGACAGGGAGCACAATGAGCAGTTCTTC
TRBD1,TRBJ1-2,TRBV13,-,CASSFGTGNYGYTF,TGTGCCAGCAGCTTTGGGACAGGGAACTATGGCTACACCTTC
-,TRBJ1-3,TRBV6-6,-,CASTSAASSGNTIYF,TGTGCCAGCACCTCCGCGGCCAGCTCTGGAAACACCATATATTTT
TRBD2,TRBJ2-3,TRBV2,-,CASSDSSGGADTQYF,TGTGCCAGCAGTGATTCTAGCGGGGGGGCAGATACGCAGTATTTT
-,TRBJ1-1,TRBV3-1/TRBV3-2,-,CASSPRGGNTEAFF,TGTGCCAGCAGCCCTAGGGGCGGGAACACTGAAGCTTTCTTT
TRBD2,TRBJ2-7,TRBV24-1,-,CATAASGGDYEQYF,TGTGCCACGGCGGCTAGCGGGGGGGATTACGAGCAGTACTTC
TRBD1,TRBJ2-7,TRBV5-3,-,CARSEAWQGALYEQYF,TGTGCCAGAAGCGAGGCGTGGCAGGGGGCGTTATACGAGCAGTACTTC